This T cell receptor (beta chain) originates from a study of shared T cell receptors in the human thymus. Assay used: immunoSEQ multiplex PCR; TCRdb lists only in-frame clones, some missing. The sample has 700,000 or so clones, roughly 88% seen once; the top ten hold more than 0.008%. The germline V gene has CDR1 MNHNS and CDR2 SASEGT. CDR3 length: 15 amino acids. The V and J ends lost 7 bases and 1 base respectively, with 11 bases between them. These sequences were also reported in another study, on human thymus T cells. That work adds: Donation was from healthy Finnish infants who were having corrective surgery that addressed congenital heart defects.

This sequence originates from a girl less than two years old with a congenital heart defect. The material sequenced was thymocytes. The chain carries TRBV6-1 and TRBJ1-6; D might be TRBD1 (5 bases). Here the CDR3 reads CASNFQGSYNSPLHF. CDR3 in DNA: TGTGCCAGCAACTTCCAGGGTTCCTATAATTCACCCCTCCACTTT.